This TCR beta chain was observed in a study of blood T cell repertoires in COVID-19. Profiling relied on immunoSEQ multiplex PCR, and the TCRdb table lists in-frame clones only, not all of them. The sample carries more than 300,000 clones, about nine tenths recorded once. Which cohort a participant joined came from the clinical history participants gave. Sequenced input: PBMCs or T cells enriched from blood (not recorded which). The source is a woman aged 25 to 39 who had recovered from COVID-19.

CDR3 sequence: CASSGKDRGNYGYTF. In nucleotides, the CDR3 is TGTGCCAGCAGCGGAAAGGACAGGGGAAACTATGGCTACACCTTC. The V and J genes are TRBV9 and TRBJ1-2; 9 positions agree with TRBD1. The CDR3 has 15 amino acids. V dropped 3 bases and J dropped 2; count of bases not matched to a gene: 5. From germline, CDR1 is SGDLS and CDR2 YYNGEE.